These T cell receptor beta chains were read from a single sample in a study of PD-1 blockade in classical Hodgkin lymphoma. Here immunoSEQ multiplex PCR was the method, and the copy in TCRdb shows in-frame clones only, minus some. The profile shows fewer than 80,000 clones, about 64% of them singletons. Material: peripheral blood mononuclear cells (PBMCs), obtained before the second cycle of nivolumab. The receptors stem from a human donor with classical Hodgkin lymphoma. CDR3s include the opening cysteine and the closing phenylalanine or tryptophan. A D gene is named only where the DNA matches it firmly. Not all rows give a size; the values are once, few, many and, for expanded clones, a class.

V,D,J,size,DNA,CDR3
TRBV6-1,.,TRBJ1-1,.,TGTGCCAGCAGTGAAGGAGGAGATAACACTGAAGCTTTCTTT,CASSEGGDNTEAFF
TRBV7-2,.,TRBJ2-1,.,TGTGCCAGCAGCTTAGCGGGAAATTACAATGAGCAGTTCTTC,CASSLAGNYNEQFF
TRBV28,.,TRBJ2-5,few,TGTGCCAGCTCTTCTCCCCAACAGGTCCAGGGGACCCAGTACTTC,CASSSPQQVQGTQYF
TRBV9,TRBD2,TRBJ2-2,.,TGTGCCAGCAGCGAGGGACTAGCGAACACCGGGGAGCTGTTTTTT,CASSEGLANTGELFF
TRBV19,.,TRBJ1-2,.,TGTGCCAGTAGTACCCCACAACTCGACTACTATGGCTACACCTTC,CASSTPQLDYYGYTF
TRBV7-8,TRBD2,TRBJ2-6,.,TGTGCCAGCAGCCCCAAACTAGCGGGAATGGGTGGGGCCAACGTCCTGACTTTC,CASSPKLAGMGGANVLTF
TRBV6-1,.,TRBJ2-1,.,TGTGCCAGCAGCGTCGAACCTGGAAGATACAATGAGCAGTTCTTC,CASSVEPGRYNEQFF
TRBV19,.,TRBJ2-1,.,TGTGCCAGTAGTATCGGCCCTCGAGGAGGCAATGAGCAGTTCTTC,CASSIGPRGGNEQFF
TRBV18,.,TRBJ2-5,.,TGTGCCAGCTCATCCTCCTTTACGGGAGAAGAGACCCAGTACTTC,CASSSSFTGEETQYF
TRBV2,.,TRBJ2-3,once,TGTGCCAGCAGTCCTCCCGTTGGACTTAAGGGCACAGATACGCAGTATTTT,CASSPPVGLKGTDTQYF
TRBV7-2,.,TRBJ1-1,.,TGTGCCAGCAGCTACGGGTTGTCCACTGAAGCTTTCTTT,CASSYGLSTEAFF
TRBV28,.,TRBJ1-2,.,TGTGCCAGCAGTTTAAGGGGGTTCGGCGGCTACACCTTC,CASSLRGFGGYTF
TRBV11-3,.,TRBJ1-2,.,TGTGCCAGCAGCTCCCCCGGGGGGGCCCTCTATGGCTACACCTTC,CASSSPGGALYGYTF